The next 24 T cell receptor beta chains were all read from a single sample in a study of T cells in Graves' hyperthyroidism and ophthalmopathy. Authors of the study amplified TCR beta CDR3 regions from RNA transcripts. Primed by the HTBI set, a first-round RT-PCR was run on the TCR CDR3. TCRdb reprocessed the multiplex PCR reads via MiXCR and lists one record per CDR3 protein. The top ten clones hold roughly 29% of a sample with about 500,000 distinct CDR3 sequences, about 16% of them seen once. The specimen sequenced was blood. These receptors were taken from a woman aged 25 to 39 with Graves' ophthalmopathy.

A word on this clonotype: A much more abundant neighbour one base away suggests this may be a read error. CDR3 region: CSARPDTTSGRITQFF. The CDR3 nucleotides are TGCAGTGCTAGACCGGACACGACTAGCGGGAGGATCACGCAGTTCTTC. The chain employs TRBV20-1 and TRBJ2-1; 13 bases align to TRBD2. V lost 2 bases and J lost 12; bases outside the gene matches: 13. The CDR3 runs to 16 residues. Germline values: CDR1 DFQATT, CDR2 SNEGSKA (reference sequence).

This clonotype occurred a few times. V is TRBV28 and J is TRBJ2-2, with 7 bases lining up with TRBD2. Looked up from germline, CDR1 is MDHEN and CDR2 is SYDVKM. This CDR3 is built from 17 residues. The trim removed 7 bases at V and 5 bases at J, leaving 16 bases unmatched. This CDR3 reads CASMMTSLTRGTGELFF. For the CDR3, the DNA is TGTGCCAGCATGATGACTAGCCTAACCCGGGGAACCGGGGAGCTGTTTTTT.

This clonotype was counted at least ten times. This CDR3 is CASSSSSVAYEQYF. CDR3 nucleotide sequence: TGTGCCAGCAGCTCCTCTAGCGTAGCCTACGAGCAGTACTTC. This rearrangement joins TRBV11-2 to TRBJ2-7, with D tentatively TRBD2 (6 bases). This CDR3 contains 14 residues. Trimming removed 4 bases from V and 2 bases from J, with 12 bases in between. Looked up from germline, CDR1 is SGHAT and CDR2 is FQNNGV.

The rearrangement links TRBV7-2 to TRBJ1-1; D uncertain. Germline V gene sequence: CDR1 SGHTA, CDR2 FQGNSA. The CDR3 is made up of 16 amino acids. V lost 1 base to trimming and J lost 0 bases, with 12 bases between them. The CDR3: CASSLVLLGMNTEAFF. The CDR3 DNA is TGTGCCAGCAGCTTAGTACTTCTTGGCATGAACACTGAAGCTTTCTTT.

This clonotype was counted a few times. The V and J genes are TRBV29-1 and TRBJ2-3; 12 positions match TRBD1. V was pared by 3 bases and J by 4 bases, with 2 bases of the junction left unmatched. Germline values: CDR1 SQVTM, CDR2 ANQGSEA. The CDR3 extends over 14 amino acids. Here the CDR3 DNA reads TGCAGCGTTGAGGGACAGGGGGCTCCAGATACGCAGTATTTT. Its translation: CSVEGQGAPDTQYF.

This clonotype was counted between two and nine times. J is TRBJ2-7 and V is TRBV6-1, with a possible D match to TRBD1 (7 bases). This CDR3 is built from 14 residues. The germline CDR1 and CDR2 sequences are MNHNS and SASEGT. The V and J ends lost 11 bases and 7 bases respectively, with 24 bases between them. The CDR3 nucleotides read TGTGCCTCCTCGGAGACAGGGAGGTTGGGGGAGCAGTACTTC. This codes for CASSETGRLGEQYF.

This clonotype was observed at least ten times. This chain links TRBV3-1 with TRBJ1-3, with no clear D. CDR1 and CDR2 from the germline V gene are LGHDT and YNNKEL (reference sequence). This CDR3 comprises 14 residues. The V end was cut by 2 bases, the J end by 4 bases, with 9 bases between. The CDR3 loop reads CASSQQRVGNTIYF. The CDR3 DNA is TGTGCCAGCAGCCAACAGCGGGTCGGAAACACCATATATTTT. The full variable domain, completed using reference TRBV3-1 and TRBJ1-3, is DTAVSQTPKYLVTQMGNDKSIKCEQNLGHDTMYWYKQDSKKFLKIMFSYNNKELIINETVPNRFSPKSPDKAHLNLHINSLELGDSAVYFCASSQQRVGNTIYFGEGSWLTVV.

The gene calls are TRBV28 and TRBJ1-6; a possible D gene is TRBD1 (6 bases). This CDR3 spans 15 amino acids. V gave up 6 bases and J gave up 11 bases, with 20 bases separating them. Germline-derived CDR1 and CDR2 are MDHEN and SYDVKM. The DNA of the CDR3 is TGTGCCAGCAGGTCTCCGGGACATTATTTTCCACCCCTCCACTTT. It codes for CASRSPGHYFPPLHF.

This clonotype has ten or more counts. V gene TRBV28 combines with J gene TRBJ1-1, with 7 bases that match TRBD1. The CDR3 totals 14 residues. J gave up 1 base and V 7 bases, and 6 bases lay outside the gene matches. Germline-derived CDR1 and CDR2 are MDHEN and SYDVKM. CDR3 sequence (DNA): TGTGCCAGCATCGTGACAGGGACGAACACTGAAGCTTTCTTT. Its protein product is CASIVTGTNTEAFF.

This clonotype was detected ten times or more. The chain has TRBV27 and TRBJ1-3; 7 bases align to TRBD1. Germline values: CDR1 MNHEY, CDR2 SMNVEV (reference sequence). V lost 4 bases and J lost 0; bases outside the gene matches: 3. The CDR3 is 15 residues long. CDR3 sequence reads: CASSSTGFSGNTIYF. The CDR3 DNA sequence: TGTGCCAGCAGTTCGACAGGGTTCTCTGGAAACACCATATATTTT.

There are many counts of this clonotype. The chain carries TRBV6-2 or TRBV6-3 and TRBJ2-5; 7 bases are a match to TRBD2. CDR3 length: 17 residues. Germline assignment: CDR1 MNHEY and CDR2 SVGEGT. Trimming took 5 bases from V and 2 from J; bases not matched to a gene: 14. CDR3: CASSPGAGLTSQETQYF. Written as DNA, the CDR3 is TGTGCCAGCAGTCCGGGAGCGGGACTGACGTCACAAGAGACCCAGTACTTC.

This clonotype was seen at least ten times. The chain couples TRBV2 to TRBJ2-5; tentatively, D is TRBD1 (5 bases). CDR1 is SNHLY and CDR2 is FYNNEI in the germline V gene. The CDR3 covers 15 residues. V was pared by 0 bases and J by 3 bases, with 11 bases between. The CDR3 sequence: CASSEALGREETQYF. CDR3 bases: TGTGCCAGCAGTGAAGCGCTTGGCAGGGAAGAGACCCAGTACTTC.

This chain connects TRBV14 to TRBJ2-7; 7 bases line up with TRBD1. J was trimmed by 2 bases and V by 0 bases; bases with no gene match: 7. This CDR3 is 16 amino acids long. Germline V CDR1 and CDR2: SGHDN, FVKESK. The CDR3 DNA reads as TGTGCCAGCAGCCAAGACTTTAACAGGGGTCCCTACGAGCAGTACTTC. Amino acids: CASSQDFNRGPYEQYF. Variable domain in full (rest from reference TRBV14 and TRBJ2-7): EAGVTQFPSHSVIEKGQTVTLRCDPISGHDNLYWYRRVMGKEIKFLLHFVKESKQDESGMPNNRFLAERTGGTYSTLKVQPAELEDSGVYFCASSQDFNRGPYEQYFGPGTRLTVT.

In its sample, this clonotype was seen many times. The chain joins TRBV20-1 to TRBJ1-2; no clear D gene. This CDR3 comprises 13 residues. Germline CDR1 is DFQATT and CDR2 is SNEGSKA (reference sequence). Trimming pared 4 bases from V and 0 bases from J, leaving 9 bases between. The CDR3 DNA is TGCAGTGCTAACCGAGAACCTAACTATGGCTACACCTTC. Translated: CSANREPNYGYTF.

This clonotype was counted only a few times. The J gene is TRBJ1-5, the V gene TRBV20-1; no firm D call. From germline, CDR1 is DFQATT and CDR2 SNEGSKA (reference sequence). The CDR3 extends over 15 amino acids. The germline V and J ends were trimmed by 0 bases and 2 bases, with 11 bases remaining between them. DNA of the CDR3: TGCAGTGCTAGAGATTCGGGTCGGGGCAATCAGCCCCAGCATTTT. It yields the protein CSARDSGRGNQPQHF.

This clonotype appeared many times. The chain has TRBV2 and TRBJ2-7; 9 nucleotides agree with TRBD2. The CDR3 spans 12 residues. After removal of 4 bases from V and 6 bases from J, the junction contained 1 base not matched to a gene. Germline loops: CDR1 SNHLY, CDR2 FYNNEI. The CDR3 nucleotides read TGTGCCAGCAGTGGAGCGGGAGGCGAGCAGTACTTC. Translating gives CASSGAGGEQYF.

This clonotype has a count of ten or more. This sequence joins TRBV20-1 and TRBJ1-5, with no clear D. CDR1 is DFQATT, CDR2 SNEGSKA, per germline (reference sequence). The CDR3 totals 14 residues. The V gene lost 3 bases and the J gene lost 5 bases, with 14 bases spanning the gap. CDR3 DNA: TGCAGTGCTAGTGACGGTGACCCTTATCAGCCCCAGCATTTT. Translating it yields CSASDGDPYQPQHF.

CDR3 region: CASSSGTENTGELFF. As DNA, the CDR3 is TGTGCCAGCAGCTCGGGGACGGAGAACACCGGGGAGCTGTTTTTT. The genes are TRBV7-2 and TRBJ2-2; D possibly matches TRBD1 or TRBD2 (5 bases each). The CDR3 covers 15 residues. CDR1 is SGHTA, CDR2 FQGNSA, per germline. Trimming shortened V by 4 bases and J by 1 base, and 10 bases separated the two germline ends.

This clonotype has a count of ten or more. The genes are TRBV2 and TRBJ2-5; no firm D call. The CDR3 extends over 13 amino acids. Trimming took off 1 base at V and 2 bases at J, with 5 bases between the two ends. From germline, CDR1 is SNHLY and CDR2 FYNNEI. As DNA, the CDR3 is TGTGCCAGCAGTGAAGAGGCGCAAGAGACCCAGTACTTC. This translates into CASSEEAQETQYF.

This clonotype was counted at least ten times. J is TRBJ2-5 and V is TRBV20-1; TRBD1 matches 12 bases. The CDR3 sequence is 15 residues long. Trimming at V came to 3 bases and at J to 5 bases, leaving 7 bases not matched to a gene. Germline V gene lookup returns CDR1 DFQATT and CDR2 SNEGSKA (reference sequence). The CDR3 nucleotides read TGCAGTGCTAGTCAGGGACAGGGGGCGGGTGAGACCCAGTACTTC. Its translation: CSASQGQGAGETQYF.

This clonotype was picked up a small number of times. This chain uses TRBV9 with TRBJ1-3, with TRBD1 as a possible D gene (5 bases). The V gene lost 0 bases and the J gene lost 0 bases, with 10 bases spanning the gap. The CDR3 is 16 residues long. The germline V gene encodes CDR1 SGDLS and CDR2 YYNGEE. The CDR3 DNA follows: TGTGCCAGCAGCGTAGAAGCCGGACACTCTGGAAACACCATATATTTT. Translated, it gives CASSVEAGHSGNTIYF. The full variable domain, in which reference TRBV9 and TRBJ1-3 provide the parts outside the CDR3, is DSGVTQTPKHLITATGQRVTLRCSPRSGDLSVYWYQQSLDQGLQFLIQYYNGEERAKGNILERFSAQQFPDLHSELNLSSLELGDSALYFCASSVEAGHSGNTIYFGEGSWLTVV.

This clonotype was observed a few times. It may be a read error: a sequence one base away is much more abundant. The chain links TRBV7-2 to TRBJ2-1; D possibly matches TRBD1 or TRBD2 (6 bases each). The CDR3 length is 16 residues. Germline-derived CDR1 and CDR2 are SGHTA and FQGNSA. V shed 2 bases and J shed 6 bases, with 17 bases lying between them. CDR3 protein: CASSLSRDGGFNEQFF. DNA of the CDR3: TGTGCCAGCAGCTTATCTCGGGACGGGGGCTTCAATGAGCAGTTCTTC.

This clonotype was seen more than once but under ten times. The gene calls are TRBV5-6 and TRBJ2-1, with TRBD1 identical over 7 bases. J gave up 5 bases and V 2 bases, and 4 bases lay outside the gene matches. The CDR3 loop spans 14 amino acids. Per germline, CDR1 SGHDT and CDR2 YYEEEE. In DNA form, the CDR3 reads TGTGCCAGCAGCTTAGGCCAGGGGGACAATGAGCAGTTCTTC. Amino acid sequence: CASSLGQGDNEQFF.

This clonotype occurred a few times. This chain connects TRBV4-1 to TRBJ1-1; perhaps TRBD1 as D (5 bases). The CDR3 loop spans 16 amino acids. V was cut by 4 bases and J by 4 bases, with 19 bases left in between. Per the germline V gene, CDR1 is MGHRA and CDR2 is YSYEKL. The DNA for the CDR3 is TGCGCCAGCAGCCCCGGGGGTAGGGCGGGGAGCACTGAAGCTTTCTTT. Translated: CASSPGGRAGSTEAFF.